This T cell receptor beta chain was documented in a study of T cells after yellow fever vaccination (dated by TCRdb to between 2018 and 2021). Context from the whole study: The SMART-Seq v4 Ultra Low Input RNA kit was used to prepare libraries from fractions with low cell numbers. To follow T-cell clones before and after primary and booster YFV17D yellow fever vaccination, bulk TCR alpha and beta repertoires were sequenced over time. Blood was drawn at multiple timepoints before and after primary and secondary immunization, with bulk PBMC replicates and cell subsets isolated. Two healthy male donors made up the cohort, one aged 18 to 29 years and the other aged 30 to 40 years. The paper's findings and limits, for the study overall: Most clones expanded after primary vaccination (almost 98% of CD4 and roughly 90% of CD8) were re-detected after the booster, suggesting that broad memory maintenance occurred. Computational filtering was needed because FACS-sorted repertoires could contain abundant contaminating clonotypes from the bulk population. A small fraction of clonotypes showed up in both the CD4 and CD8 compartments, probably as a result of convergent recombination. The secondary T-cell response was found to be weaker but faster than the primary response, with a peak reached on day 5 rather than on day 15. Only two donors were included in the study, so the extent to which the findings can be generalized is limited.

Via the germline V gene (reference sequence), CDR1 is DFQATT and CDR2 SNEGSKA. The CDR3 spans 12 residues, counting both ends. Just CDR3 DNA is preserved here, 36 bases in frame from base 1. V drops 6 bases and J drops 5 bases, leaving 11 bases in between. In the case of this clonotype: The clone's antigen remains unknown. A much larger clone differs from this one at a single base, so this may be a read error. The final CDR3 position lacks the conserved phenylalanine or tryptophan, pointing to a likely read error.

The sample's treatment or condition label is to be understood as: live attenuated yellow fever vaccine strain. A standard Ficoll-Paque protocol was used to isolate PBMCs from peripheral blood. Dynabeads CD4 and CD8 positive selection kits were used to isolate the CD4 and CD8 T-cell fractions. TriZol was used to extract RNA from bulk PBMCs, CD4 and CD8 fractions, and dextramer-positive and dextramer-negative fractions. Synthesis of TCR cDNA relied on 5'RACE template switching, a step that introduced a universal primer site along with unique molecular identifiers. Priming of cDNA synthesis was performed from both the TCR alpha and TCR beta constant segments. Two PCR steps were used to amplify libraries, with sample barcodes and sequencing adapters being added in the second step. Sequencing of libraries was done on Illumina HiSeq 2500 (2x100 bp) or NovaSeq (2x150 bp). The paper's processing steps were these. Reads were demultiplexed and collapsed into UMI consensus sequences with MIGEC, and V(D)J alignment was performed with MiXCR. Vaccine-responding clonotypes were defined with edgeR using replicate PBMC samples, requiring FDR below 0.01 and a log2 fold change above 5 up to day 15. Each bulk clonotype received a CD4 or CD8 identity based on whether the sequenced CD4 or CD8 repertoire contained that clonotype at higher abundance. TCRdb reprocessed the public reads (quality trimming at Q25 with fastp, clone calling with MiXCR) and kept in-frame beta chains. CDR3 protein sequences are deduplicated, and each keeps its most common genes and DNA. TCRdb's processing, not the authors', yielded these V and J calls. The sample table holds under 150,000 distinct CDR3 sequences, of which about 8% were seen once. Of the sample, 0.55% to 0.9% falls within the top ten clones.

Sequencing was performed on CD4+ T cells sorted from PBMCs, taken 5 days after the yellow fever booster vaccination. The receptor was derived from a man under 40 who received the YFV17D yellow fever vaccine. The sequence is built from TRBV20-1 and TRBJ2-1, and perhaps TRBD2 as D gene, on 6 matching bases. The DNA sequence reads TGCAGTGCCGCGACTAGAGACAATGAGCAGTTCTCC. Its protein is CSAATRDNEQFS.